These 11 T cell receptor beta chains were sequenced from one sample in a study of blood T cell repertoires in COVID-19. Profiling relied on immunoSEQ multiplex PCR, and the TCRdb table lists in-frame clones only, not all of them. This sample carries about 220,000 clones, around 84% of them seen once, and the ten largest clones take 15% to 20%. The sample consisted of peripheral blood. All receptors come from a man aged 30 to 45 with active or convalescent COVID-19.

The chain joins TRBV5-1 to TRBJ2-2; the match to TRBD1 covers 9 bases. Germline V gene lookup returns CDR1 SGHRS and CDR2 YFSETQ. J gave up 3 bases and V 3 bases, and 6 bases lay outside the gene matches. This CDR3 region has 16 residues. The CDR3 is CASSWGTGSDTGELFF. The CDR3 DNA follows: TGCGCCAGCAGCTGGGGGACAGGGTCCGACACCGGGGAGCTGTTTTTT.

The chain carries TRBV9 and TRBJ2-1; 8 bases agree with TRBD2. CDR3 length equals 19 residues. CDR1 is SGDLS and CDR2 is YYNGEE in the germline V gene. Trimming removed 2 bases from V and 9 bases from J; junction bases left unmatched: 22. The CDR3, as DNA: TGTGCCAGCAGCGTCGGAGCTGGTACTAGCGGAAGAGGGGGTAGTGAGCAGTTCTTC. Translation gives CASSVGAGTSGRGGSEQFF. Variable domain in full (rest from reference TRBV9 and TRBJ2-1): DSGVTQTPKHLITATGQRVTLRCSPRSGDLSVYWYQQSLDQGLQFLIQYYNGEERAKGNILERFSAQQFPDLHSELNLSSLELGDSALYFCASSVGAGTSGRGGSEQFFGPGTRLTVL.

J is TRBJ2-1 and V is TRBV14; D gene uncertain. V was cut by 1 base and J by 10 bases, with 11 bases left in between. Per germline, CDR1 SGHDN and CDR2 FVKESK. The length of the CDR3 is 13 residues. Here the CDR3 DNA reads TGTGCCAGCAGCCAAGGGCTCGTAACGGAGCAGTTCTTC. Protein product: CASSQGLVTEQFF.

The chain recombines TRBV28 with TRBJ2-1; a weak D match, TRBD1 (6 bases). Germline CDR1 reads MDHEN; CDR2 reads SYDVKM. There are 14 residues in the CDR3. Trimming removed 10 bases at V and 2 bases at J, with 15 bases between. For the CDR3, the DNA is TGTGCCACTTCGCTCTGGGGGCCCTACAATGAGCAGTTCTTC. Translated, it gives CATSLWGPYNEQFF.

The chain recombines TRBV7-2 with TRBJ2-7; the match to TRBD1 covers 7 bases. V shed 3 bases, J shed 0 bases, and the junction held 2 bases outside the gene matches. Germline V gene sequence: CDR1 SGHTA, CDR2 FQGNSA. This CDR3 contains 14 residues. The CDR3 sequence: CASSLTGYSYEQYF. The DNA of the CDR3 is TGTGCCAGCAGCTTGACAGGGTACTCCTACGAGCAGTACTTC. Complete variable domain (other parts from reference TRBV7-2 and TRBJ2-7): GAGVSQSPSNKVTEKGKDVELRCDPISGHTALYWYRQSLGQGLEFLIYFQGNSAPDKSGLPSDRFSAERTGGSVSTLTIQRTQQEDSAVYLCASSLTGYSYEQYFGPGTRLTVT.

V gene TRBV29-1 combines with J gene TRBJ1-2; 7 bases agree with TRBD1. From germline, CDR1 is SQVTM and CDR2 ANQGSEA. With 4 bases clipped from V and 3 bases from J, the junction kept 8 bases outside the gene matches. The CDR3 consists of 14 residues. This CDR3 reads CSVVEGGIYYGYTF. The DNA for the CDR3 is TGCAGCGTTGTTGAAGGGGGCATCTACTATGGCTACACCTTC.

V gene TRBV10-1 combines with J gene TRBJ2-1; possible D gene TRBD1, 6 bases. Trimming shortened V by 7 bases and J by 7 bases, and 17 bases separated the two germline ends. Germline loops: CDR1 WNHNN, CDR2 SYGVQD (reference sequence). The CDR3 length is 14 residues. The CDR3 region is CASTELGTPNEQFF. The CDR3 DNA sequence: TGCGCCAGCACTGAACTCGGGACACCGAATGAGCAGTTCTTC.

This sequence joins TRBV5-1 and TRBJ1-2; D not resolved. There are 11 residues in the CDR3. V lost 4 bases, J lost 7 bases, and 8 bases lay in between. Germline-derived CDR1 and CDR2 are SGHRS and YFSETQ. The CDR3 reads CASSNEVGYTF. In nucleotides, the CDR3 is TGCGCCAGCAGCAACGAGGTTGGCTACACCTTC.

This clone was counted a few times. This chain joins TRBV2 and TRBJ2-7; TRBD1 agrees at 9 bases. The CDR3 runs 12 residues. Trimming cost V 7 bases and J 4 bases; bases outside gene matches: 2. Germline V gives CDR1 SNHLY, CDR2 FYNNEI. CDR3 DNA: TGTGCCAGCATGACAGGGGGTTACGAGCAGTACTTC. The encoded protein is CASMTGGYEQYF.

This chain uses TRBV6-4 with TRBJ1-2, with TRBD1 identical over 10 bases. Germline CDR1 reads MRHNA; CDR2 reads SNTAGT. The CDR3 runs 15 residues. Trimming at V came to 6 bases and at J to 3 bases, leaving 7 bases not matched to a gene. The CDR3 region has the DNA TGTGCCAGCAGAGAACAGGGGACAGGGGACTATGGCTACACCTTC. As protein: CASREQGTGDYGYTF.

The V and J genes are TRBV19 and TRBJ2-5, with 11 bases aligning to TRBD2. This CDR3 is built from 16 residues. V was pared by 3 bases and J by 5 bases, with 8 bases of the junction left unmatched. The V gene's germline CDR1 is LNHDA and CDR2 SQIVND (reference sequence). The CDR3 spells CASSILVAGGSETQYF. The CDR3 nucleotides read TGTGCCAGTAGTATCCTAGTAGCGGGGGGGTCGGAGACCCAGTACTTC.